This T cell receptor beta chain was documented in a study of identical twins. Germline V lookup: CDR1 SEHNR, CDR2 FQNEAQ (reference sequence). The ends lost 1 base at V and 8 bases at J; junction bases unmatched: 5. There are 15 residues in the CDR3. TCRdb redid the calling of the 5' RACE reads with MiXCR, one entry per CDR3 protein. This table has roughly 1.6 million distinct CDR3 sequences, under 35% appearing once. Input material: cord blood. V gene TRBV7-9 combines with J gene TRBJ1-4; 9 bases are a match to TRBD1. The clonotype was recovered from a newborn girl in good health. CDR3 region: CASSLGDREFEKLFF. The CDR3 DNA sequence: TGTGCCAGCAGCTTAGGGGACAGGGAGTTCGAAAAACTGTTTTTT.